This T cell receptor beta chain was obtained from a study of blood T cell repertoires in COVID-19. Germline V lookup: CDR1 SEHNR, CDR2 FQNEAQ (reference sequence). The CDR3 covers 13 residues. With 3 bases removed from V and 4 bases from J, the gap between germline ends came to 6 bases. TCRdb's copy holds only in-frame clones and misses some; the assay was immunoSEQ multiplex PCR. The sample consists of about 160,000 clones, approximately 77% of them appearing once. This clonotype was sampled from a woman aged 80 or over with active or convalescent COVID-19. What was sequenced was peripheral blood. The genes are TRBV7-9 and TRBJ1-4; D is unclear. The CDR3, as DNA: TGTGCCAGCAGCTTTCAGCGTAATGAAAAACTGTTTTTT. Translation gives CASSFQRNEKLFF.